Listed below are T cell receptor beta chains from one sample, sequenced in a study of patients and donors after allogeneic stem cell transplantation. Using its own MiXCR run on the RT-PCR reads, TCRdb lists one record per CDR3 protein. The data hold approximately 20,000 distinct CDR3 sequences, with approximately 4.4% observed a single time. Sequencing was carried out using blood, either unsorted or a sorted T cell fraction (not recorded which). These receptors were collected from a human donor who was either an allogeneic HSCT recipient or a stem cell or donor lymphocyte infusion donor (not recorded which). It is not recorded whose cells these are; they may come from a transplant donor. Each CDR3 is given with its conserved first and last residue. A D gene is named only where the DNA matches it firmly. Size tells how often a clone was seen (once, few, many) or the class of an expanded clone, and some rows leave it out.

many	NA	TRBV4-1	TRBJ2-2	CASSQDGGLRIVGELFF	TGCGCCAGCAGCCAAGATGGGGGACTCCGAATCGTTGGGGAGCTGTTTTTT
many	NA	TRBV20-1	TRBJ2-1	CSATKGPPTANEQFF	TGCAGTGCCACCAAGGGACCTCCTACTGCTAATGAGCAGTTCTTC
many	TRBD1	TRBV2	TRBJ2-5	CASSGNRGLGETQYF	TGTGCCAGCAGTGGGAACAGGGGGCTAGGAGAGACCCAGTACTTC
NA	TRBD1	TRBV18	TRBJ1-5	CASSPLGQGRGNQPQHF	TGTGCCAGCTCACCTCTGGGACAGGGTAGGGGCAATCAGCCCCAGCATTTT
many	NA	TRBV29-1	TRBJ2-1	CSVRAHNNEQFF	TGCAGCGTCAGGGCCCACAACAATGAGCAGTTCTTC
NA	NA	TRBV28	TRBJ1-2	CASSYSHGYTF	TGTGCCAGCAGTTACTCCCATGGCTACACCTTC
NA	NA	TRBV5-4	TRBJ1-1	CASSTPGTGRTEAFF	TGTGCCAGCAGCACCCCGGGAACAGGGAGGACTGAAGCTTTCTTT
many	NA	TRBV4-1	TRBJ1-1	CASSQAGLREAFF	TGCGCCAGCAGCCAAGCGGGATTGCGGGAAGCTTTCTTT
many	TRBD1	TRBV5-1	TRBJ1-1	CASTGGTEAFF	TGCGCCAGCACAGGGGGCACTGAAGCTTTCTTT
few	TRBD1	TRBV7-9	TRBJ2-2	CASSLGFETGVTGELFF	TGTGCCAGCAGCTTAGGTTTTGAGACAGGGGTAACCGGGGAGCTGTTTTTT